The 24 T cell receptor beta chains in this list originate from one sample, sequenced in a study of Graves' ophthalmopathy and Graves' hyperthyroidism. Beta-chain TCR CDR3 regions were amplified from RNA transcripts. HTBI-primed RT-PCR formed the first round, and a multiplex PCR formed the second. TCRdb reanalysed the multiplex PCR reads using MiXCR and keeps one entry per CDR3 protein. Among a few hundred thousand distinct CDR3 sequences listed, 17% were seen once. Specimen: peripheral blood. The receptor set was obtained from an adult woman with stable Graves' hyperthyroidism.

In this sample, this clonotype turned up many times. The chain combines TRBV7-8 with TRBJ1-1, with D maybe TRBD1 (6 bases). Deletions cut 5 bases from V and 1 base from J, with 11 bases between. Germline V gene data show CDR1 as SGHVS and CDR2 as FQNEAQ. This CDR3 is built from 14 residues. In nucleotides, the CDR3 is TGTGCCAGCAGCGGGGGGGCAGGGAACACTGAAGCTTTCTTT. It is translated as CASSGGAGNTEAFF.

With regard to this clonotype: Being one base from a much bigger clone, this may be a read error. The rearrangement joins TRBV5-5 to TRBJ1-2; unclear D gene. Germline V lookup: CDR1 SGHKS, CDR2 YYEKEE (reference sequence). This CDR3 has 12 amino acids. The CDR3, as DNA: TGTGCCAGCAGCCTCTTCCCGTATGGCTTCACCTTC. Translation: CASSLFPYGFTF.

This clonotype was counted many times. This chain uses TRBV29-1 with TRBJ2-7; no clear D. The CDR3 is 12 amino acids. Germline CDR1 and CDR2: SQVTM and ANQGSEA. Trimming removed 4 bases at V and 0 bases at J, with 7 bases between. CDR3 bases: TGCAGCGTTGGGCAGGACTCCTACGAGCAGTACTTC. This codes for CSVGQDSYEQYF.

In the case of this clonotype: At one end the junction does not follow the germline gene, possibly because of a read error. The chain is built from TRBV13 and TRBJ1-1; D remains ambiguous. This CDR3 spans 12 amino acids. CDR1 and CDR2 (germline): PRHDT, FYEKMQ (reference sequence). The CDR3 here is CASSPGETEAFF. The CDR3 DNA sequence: TGCGCCAGCAGCCCGGGAGAAACTGAAGCTTTCTTT.

CDR3 DNA: TGCGCCAGCAGCTTGAATCCGGGATTCACTGAAGCTTTCTTT. It codes for CASSLNPGFTEAFF. This rearrangement joins TRBV5-1 to TRBJ1-1; no reliable D call. V lost 1 base to trimming and J lost 4 bases, with 11 bases between them. This CDR3 is 14 amino acids long. CDR1 is SGHRS, CDR2 YFSETQ, per germline.

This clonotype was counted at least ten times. CDR3 in amino acids: CASSLGQGASGELFF. CDR3 nucleotide sequence: TGTGCCAGCAGTTTAGGGCAGGGGGCTTCCGGGGAGCTGTTTTTT. This chain joins TRBV12-3 or TRBV12-4 and TRBJ2-2; 8 nucleotides align to TRBD1. J was trimmed by 6 bases and V by 1 base; bases with no gene match: 4. CDR3 length: 15 residues.

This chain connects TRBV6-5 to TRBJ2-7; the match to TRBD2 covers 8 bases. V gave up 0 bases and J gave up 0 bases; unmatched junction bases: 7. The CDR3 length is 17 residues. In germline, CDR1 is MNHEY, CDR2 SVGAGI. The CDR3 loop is CASSYSGLAVSSYEQYF. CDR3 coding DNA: TGTGCCAGCAGTTACTCCGGACTAGCAGTGAGCTCCTACGAGCAGTACTTC.

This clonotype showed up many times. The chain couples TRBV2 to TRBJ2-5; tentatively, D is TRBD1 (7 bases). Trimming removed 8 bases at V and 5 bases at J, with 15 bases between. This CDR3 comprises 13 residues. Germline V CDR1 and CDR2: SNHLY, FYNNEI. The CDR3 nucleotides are TGTGCCAGCTACGGGCAGGGGGGCGAGACCCAGTACTTC. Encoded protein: CASYGQGGETQYF.

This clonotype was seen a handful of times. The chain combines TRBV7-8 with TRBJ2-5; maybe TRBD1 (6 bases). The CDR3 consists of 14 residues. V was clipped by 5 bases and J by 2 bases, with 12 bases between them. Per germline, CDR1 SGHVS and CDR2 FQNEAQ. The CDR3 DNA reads TGTGCCAGCAGCCCCAGGACAGAACAAGAGACCCAGTACTTC. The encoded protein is CASSPRTEQETQYF.

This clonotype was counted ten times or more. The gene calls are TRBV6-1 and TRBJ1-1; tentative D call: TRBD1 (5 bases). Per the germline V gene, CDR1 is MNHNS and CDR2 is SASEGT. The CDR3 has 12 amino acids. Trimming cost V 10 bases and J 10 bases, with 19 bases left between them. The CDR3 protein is CATKPQGPGAFF. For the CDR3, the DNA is TGTGCCACCAAGCCCCAGGGACCGGGAGCTTTCTTT.

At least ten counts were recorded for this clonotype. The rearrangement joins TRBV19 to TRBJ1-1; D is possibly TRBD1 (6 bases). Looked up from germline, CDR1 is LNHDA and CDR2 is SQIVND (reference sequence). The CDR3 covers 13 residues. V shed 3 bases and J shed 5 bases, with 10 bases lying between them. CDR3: CASSIRGETEAFF. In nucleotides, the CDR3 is TGTGCCAGTAGTATCAGGGGCGAAACTGAAGCTTTCTTT.

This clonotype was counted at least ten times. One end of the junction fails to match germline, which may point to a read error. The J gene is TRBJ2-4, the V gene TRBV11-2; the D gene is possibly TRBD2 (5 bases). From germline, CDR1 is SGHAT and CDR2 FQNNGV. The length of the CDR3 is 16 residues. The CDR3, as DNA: TGTGCCAGCAGCTTAGTGGGGAGAGTGGCCAAAAACATTAAGTACTTC. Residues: CASSLVGRVAKNIKYF.

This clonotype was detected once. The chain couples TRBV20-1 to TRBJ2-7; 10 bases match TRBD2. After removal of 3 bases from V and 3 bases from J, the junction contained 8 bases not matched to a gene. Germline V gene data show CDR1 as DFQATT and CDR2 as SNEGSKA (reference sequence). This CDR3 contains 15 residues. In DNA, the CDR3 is TGCAGTGCTAGGTACACTAGCGGGACCCACTACGAGCAGTACTTC. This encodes CSARYTSGTHYEQYF.

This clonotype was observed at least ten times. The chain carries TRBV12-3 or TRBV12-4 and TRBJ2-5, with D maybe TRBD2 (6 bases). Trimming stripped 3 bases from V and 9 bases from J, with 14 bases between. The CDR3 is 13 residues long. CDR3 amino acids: CASSFSGSGAQYF. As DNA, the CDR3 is TGTGCCAGCAGTTTTTCGGGGTCGGGGGCCCAGTACTTC.

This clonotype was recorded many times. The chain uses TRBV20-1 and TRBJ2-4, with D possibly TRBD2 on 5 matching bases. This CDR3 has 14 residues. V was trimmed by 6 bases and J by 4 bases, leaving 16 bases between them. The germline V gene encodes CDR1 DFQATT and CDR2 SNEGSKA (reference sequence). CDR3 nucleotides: TGCAGTGCAGCGCCTACTAGAGGAAAAAACATTCAGTACTTC. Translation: CSAAPTRGKNIQYF.

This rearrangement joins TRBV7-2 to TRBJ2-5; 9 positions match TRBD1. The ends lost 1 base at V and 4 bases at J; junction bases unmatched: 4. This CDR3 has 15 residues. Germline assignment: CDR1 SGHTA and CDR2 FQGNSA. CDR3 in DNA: TGTGCCAGCAGCTTAGGGCACAGGGGGCCAGAGACCCAGTACTTC. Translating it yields CASSLGHRGPETQYF.

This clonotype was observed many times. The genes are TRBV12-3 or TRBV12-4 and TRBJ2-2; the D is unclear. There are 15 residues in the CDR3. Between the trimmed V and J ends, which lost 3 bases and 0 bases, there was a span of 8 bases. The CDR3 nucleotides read TGTGCCAGCAGTTTTGTCCCAACGAACACCGGGGAGCTGTTTTTT. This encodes CASSFVPTNTGELFF.

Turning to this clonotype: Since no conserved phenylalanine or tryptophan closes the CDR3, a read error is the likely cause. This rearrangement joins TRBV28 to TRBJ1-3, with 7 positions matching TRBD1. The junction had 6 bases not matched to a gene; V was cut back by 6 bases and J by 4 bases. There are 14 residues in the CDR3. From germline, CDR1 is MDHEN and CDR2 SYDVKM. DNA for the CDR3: TGTGCCAGCAGCAGGCGGGACAGAGGAAACACCATATATTAT. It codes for CASSRRDRGNTIYY.

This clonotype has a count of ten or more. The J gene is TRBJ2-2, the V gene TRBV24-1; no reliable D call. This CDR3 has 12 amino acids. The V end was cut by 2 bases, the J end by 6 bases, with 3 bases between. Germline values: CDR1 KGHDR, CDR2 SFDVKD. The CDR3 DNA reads TGTGCCACCAGTGATTCGGCCGGGGAGCTGTTTTTT. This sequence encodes CATSDSAGELFF.

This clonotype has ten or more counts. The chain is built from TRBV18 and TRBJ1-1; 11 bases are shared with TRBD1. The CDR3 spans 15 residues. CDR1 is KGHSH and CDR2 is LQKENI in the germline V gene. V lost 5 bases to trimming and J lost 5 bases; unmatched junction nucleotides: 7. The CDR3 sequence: CASSGQGALGTEAFF. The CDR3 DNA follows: TGTGCCAGCTCAGGACAGGGGGCCCTGGGGACTGAAGCTTTCTTT.

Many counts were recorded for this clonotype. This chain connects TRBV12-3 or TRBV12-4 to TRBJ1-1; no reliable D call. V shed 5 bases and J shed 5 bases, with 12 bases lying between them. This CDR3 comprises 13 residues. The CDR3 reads CASSPRPGTEAFF. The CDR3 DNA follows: TGTGCCAGCAGTCCTCGCCCGGGTACTGAAGCTTTCTTT.

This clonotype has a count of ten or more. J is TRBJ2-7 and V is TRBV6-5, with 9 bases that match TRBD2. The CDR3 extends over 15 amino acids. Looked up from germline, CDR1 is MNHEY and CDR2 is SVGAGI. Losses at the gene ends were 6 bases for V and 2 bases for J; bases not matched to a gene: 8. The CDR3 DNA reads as TGTGCCAGCAGCTTAGCGGGAGATGGGGCCTACGAGCAGTACTTC. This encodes CASSLAGDGAYEQYF.

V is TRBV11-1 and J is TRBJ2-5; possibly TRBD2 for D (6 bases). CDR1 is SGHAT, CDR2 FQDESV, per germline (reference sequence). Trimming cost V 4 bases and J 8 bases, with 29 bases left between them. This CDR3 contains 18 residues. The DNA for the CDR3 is TGTGCCAGCAGCTCGACCTCGTTCCGGGACTCTCGGCGGGAAACCCAGTACTTC. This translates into CASSSTSFRDSRRETQYF. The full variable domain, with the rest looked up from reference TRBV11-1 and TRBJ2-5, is EAEVAQSPRYKITEKSQAVAFWCDPISGHATLYWYRQILGQGPELLVQFQDESVVDDSQLPKDRFSAERLKGVDSTLKIQPAELGDSAMYLCASSSTSFRDSRRETQYFGPGTRLLVL.

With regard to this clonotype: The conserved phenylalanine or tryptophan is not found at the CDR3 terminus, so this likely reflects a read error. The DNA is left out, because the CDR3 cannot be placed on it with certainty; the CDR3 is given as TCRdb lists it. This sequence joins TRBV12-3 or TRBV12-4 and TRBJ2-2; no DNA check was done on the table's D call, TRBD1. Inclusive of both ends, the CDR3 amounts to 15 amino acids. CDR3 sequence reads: CASSLSPLRAGELWL.